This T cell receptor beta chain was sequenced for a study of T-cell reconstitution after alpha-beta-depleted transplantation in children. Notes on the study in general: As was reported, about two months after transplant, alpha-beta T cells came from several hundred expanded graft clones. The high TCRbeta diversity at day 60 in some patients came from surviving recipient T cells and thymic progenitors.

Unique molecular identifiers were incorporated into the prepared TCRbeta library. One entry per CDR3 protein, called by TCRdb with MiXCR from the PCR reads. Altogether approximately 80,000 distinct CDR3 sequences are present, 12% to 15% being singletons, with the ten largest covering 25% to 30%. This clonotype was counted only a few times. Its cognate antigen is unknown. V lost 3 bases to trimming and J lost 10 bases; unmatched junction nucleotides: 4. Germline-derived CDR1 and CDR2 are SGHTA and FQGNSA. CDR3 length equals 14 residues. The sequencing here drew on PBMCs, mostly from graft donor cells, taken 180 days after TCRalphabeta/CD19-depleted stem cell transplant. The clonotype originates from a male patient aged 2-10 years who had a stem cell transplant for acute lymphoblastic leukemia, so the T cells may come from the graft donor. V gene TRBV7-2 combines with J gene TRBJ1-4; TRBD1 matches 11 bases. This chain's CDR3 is CASSFLGTGGKLFF. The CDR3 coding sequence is TGTGCCAGCAGCTTCCTCGGGACAGGGGGAAAACTGTTTTTT. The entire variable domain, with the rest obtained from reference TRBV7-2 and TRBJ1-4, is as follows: GAGVSQSPSNKVTEKGKDVELRCDPISGHTALYWYRQSLGQGLEFLIYFQGNSAPDKSGLPSDRFSAERTGGSVSTLTIQRTQQEDSAVYLCASSFLGTGGKLFFGSGTQLSVL.